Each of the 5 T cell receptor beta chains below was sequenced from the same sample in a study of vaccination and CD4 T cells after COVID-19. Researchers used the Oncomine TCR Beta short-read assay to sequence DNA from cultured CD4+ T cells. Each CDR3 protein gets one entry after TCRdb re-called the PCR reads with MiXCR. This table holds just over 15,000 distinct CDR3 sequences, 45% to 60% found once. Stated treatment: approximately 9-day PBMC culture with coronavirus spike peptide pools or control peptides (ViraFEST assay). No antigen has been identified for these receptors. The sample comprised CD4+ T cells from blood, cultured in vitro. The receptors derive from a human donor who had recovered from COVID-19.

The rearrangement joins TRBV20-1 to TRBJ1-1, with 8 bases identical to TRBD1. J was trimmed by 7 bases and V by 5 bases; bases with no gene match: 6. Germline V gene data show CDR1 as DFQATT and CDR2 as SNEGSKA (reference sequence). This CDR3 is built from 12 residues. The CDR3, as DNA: TGCAGTGCTCTCAGGACAGGGAATGAAGCTTTCTTT. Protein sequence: CSALRTGNEAFF.

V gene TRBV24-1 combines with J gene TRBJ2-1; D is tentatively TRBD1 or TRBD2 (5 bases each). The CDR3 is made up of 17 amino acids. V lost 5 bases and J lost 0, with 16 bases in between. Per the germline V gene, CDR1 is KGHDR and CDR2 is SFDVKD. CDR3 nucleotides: TGTGCCACCAGTGGCTTAATGGGACCCCGCTCCTACAATGAGCAGTTCTTC. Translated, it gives CATSGLMGPRSYNEQFF.

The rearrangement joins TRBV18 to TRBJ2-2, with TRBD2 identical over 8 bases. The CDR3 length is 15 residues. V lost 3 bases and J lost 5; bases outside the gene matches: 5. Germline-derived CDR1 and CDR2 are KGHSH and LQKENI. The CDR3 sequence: CASSPQAGETGELFF. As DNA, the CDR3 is TGTGCCAGCTCACCCCAAGCGGGAGAGACCGGGGAGCTGTTTTTT.

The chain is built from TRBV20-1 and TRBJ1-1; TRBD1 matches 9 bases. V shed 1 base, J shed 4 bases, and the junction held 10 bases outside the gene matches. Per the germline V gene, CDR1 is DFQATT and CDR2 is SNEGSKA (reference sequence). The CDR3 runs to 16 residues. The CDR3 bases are TGCAGTGCTAGAGCAATACTGGGACAGGGCGGCACTGAAGCTTTCTTT. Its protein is CSARAILGQGGTEAFF.

This chain's CDR3 is CASSPDGGVYGYTF. For the CDR3, the DNA is TGTGCCAGCAGCCCCGATGGCGGGGTCTATGGCTACACCTTC. J is TRBJ1-2 and V is TRBV5-6; D is ambiguous. The ends were cut back, 4 bases at V and 4 bases at J, with 14 bases in the middle. The CDR3 has 14 amino acids. The germline gives CDR1 SGHDT, CDR2 YYEEEE.